This note documents a single T cell receptor (beta chain) sequence. The data belong to a study of blood T cell repertoires in COVID-19. The CDR3 loop spans 17 amino acids. Per germline, CDR1 MNHEY and CDR2 SMNVEV (reference sequence). V shed 2 bases and J shed 0 bases, with 17 bases lying between them. In the original workflow: Scientists estimated how many nucleated cells there were by amplifying reference gene primers. TCRdb keeps only in-frame clones here, not all; method: immunoSEQ multiplex PCR. The V and J calls and clone size are taken from that table; D and trimming were inferred from the DNA. The sample shows approximately 86,000 clones, about 80% of them seen only once.

The sample taken for sequencing was peripheral blood. This receptor was obtained from a woman in her 70s with acute or convalescent COVID-19. The chain carries TRBV27 and TRBJ2-7; D call uncertain. CDR3 nucleotides: TGTGCCAGCAGTTTAAAGTTAGTTGAGACACACTCCTACGAGCAGTACTTC. This encodes CASSLKLVETHSYEQYF.